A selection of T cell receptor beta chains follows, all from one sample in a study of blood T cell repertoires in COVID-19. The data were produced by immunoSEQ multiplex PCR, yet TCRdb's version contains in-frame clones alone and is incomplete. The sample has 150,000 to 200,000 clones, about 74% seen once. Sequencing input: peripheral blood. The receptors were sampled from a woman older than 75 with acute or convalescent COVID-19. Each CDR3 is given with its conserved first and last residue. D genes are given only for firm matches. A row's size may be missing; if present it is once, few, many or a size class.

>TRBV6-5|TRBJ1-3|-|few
CASSYRGTIYF
TGTGCCAGCAGTTACCGGGGCACCATATATTTT
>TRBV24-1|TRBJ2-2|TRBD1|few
CATSDFGGQGRGTGELFF
TGTGCCACCAGTGATTTTGGGGGACAGGGCCGAGGCACCGGGGAGCTGTTTTTT
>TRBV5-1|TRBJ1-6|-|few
CASSLGGRPEDSPLHF
TGCGCCAGCAGCTTGGGAGGCCGTCCAGAGGATTCACCCCTCCACTTT
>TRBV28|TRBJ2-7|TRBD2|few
CASSSSGRAPEQYF
TGTGCCAGCAGCTCTAGCGGGAGGGCCCCCGAGCAGTACTTC
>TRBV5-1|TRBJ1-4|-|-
CASSLKAGDEKLFF
TGCGCCAGCAGCTTGAAGGCAGGGGATGAAAAACTGTTTTTT
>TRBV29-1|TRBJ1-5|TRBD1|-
CSVRTGGGQPQHF
TGCAGCGTGCGTACAGGGGGCGGGCAGCCCCAGCATTTT
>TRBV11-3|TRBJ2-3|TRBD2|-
CASSSPRLAGGADTQYF
TGTGCCAGCAGCAGTCCACGACTAGCGGGAGGCGCAGATACGCAGTATTTT
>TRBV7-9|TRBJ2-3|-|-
CASSLAYTDTQYF
TGTGCCAGCAGCTTGGCATACACAGATACGCAGTATTTT
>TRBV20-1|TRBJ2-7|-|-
CSASQGSNSYEQYF
TGCAGTGCTAGTCAGGGCTCGAACTCCTACGAGCAGTACTTC
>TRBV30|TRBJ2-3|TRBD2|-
CAWTIGGRVRNTDTQYF
TGTGCCTGGACGATAGGAGGGAGGGTTCGGAACACAGATACGCAGTATTTT
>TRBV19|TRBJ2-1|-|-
CASSPERESGQFF
TGTGCCAGTAGTCCAGAACGGGAAAGCGGGCAGTTCTTC
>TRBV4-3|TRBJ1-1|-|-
CASSQETFTEAFF
TGCGCCAGCAGCCAAGAGACATTCACTGAAGCTTTCTTT
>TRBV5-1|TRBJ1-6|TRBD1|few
CASSIGQANSPLHF
TGCGCCAGCAGCATCGGACAGGCGAATTCACCCCTCCACTTT
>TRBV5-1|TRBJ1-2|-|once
CASSPMDAGANGYTF
TGCGCCAGCAGCCCAATGGATGCGGGGGCGAATGGCTACACCTTC
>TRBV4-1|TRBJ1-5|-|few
CASSQERSDSNQPQHF
TGCGCCAGCAGCCAAGAACGCTCAGATAGCAATCAGCCCCAGCATTTT
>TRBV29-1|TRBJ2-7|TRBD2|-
CSVKSGTYEQYF
TGCAGCGTTAAGAGCGGGACCTACGAGCAGTACTTC
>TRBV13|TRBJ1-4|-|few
CASRDGATNEKLFF
TGTGCCAGCAGAGACGGGGCAACTAATGAAAAACTGTTTTTT
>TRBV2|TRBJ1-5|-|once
CASSADNFNQPQHF
TGTGCCAGCAGTGCCGATAACTTCAATCAGCCCCAGCATTTT
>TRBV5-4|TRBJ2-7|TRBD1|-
CASSLGGTGRYEQYF
TGTGCCAGCAGCTTGGGTGGGACAGGGCGCTACGAGCAGTACTTC
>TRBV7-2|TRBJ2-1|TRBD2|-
CASSQTSGARNEQFF
TGTGCCAGCAGCCAAACTAGCGGGGCGCGAAATGAGCAGTTCTTC
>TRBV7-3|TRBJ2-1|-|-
CASSLAAYNEQFF
TGTGCCAGCAGTTTAGCGGCCTACAATGAGCAGTTCTTC
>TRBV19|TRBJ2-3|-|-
CASSITGAADTQYF
TGTGCCAGTAGTATAACGGGAGCGGCAGATACGCAGTATTTT
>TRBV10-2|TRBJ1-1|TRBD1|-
CASSEGTGANTEAFF
TGCGCCAGCAGTGAAGGGACAGGGGCCAACACTGAAGCTTTCTTT
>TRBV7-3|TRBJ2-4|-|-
CASSLGAGSKNIQYF
TGTGCCAGCAGCTTAGGGGCAGGGTCCAAAAACATTCAGTACTTC
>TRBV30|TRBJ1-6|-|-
CAWNFRGLINSPLHF
TGTGCCTGGAACTTTAGAGGACTGATAAATTCACCCCTCCACTTT
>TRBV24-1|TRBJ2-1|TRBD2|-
CATSVVGGSEQFF
TGTGCCACCAGTGTAGTGGGGGGGAGTGAGCAGTTCTTC
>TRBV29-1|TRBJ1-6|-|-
CSVEATGLRSPLHF
TGCAGCGTTGAAGCCACAGGGCTCAGGTCACCCCTCCACTTT
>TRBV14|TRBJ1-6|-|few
CASSSRDTNSPLHF
TGTGCCAGCAGCAGTCGGGACACCAATTCACCCCTCCACTTT
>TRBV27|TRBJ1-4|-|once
CASSWGPPAEKLFF
TGTGCCAGCAGTTGGGGGCCACCGGCGGAAAAACTGTTTTTT
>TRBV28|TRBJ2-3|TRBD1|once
CASSPRQGTTDTQYF
TGTGCCAGCAGTCCACGACAGGGTACGACAGATACGCAGTATTTT
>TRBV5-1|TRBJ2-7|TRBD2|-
CASKGLAGAYEQYF
TGCGCCAGTAAGGGACTAGCGGGAGCCTACGAGCAGTACTTC
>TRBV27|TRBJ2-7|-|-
CASSLVGGSYEQYF
TGTGCCAGCAGTTTGGTGGGAGGCTCCTACGAGCAGTACTTC
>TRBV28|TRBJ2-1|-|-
CASRPPAADEQFF
TGTGCCAGCAGGCCCCCCGCGGCGGATGAGCAGTTCTTC
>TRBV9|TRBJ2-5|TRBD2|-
CASSVRSSGGEETQYF
TGTGCCAGCAGCGTACGGAGTAGCGGGGGCGAAGAGACCCAGTACTTC
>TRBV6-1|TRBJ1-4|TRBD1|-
CASSARGTGAEKLFF
TGTGCCAGCAGCGCCCGTGGTACAGGGGCGGAAAAACTGTTTTTT
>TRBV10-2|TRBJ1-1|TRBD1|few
CASRDRGTEAFF
TGCGCCAGCCGGGACAGGGGCACTGAAGCTTTCTTT
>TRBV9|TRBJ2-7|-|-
CASSVGLETRSEQYF
TGTGCCAGCAGCGTAGGTCTAGAGACTAGGAGCGAGCAGTACTTC
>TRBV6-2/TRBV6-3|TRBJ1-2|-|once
CASSYPGGWDYGYTF
TGTGCCAGCAGTTACCCCGGCGGGTGGGACTATGGCTACACCTTC
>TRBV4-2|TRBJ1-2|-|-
CASSQEQTSGYGYTF
TGTGCCAGCAGCCAAGAACAAACTAGTGGCTATGGCTACACCTTC
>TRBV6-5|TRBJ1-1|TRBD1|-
CASSTQQGTEAFF
TGTGCCAGCAGTACCCAACAGGGGACGGAAGCTTTCTTT
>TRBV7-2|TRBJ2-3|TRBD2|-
CASSPQRGDTQYF
TGTGCCAGCAGCCCCCAGCGGGGGGATACGCAGTATTTT
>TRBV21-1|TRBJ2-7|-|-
CASSKRDWTYEQYF
TGTGCCAGCAGCAAGCGAGACTGGACCTACGAGCAGTACTTC
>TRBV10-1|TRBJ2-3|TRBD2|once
CASSDPTSGSMTDTQYF
TGCGCCAGCAGTGACCCTACTAGCGGGAGCATGACAGATACGCAGTATTTT
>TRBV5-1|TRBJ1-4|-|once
CASSLGDRNREKLFF
TGCGCCAGCAGCTTGGGAGACAGGAATCGAGAAAAACTGTTTTTT
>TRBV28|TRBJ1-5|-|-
CASSFRGRGGPNQPQHF
TGTGCCAGCAGTTTTAGGGGACGAGGGGGACCCAATCAGCCCCAGCATTTT
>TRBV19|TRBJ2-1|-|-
CAIGGRRDEQFF
TGTGCCATTGGGGGGAGGAGGGATGAGCAGTTCTTC
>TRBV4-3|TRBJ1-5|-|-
CASSQGGGQPQHF
TGCGCCAGCAGCCAAGGGGGAGGTCAGCCCCAGCATTTT
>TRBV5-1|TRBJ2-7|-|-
CASSLLSQLQGSEQYF
TGCGCCAGCAGCTTGCTGTCCCAACTACAGGGCTCCGAGCAGTACTTC
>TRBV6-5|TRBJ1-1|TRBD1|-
CASSYDRERSEAFF
TGTGCCAGCAGTTACGACAGGGAAAGAAGTGAAGCTTTCTTT
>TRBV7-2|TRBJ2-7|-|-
CASSLSQGHYEQYF
TGTGCCAGCAGCTTGTCACAGGGCCACTACGAGCAGTACTTC
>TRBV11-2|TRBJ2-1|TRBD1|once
CASSGQIGTVLFF
TGTGCCAGCAGCGGCCAAATAGGGACAGTACTGTTCTTC
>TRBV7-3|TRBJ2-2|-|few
CASSPLNTGELFF
TGTGCCAGCAGCCCCTTAAACACCGGGGAGCTGTTTTTT
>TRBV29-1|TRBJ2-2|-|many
CSVGGGGTGELFF
TGCAGCGTGGGTGGGGGAGGCACCGGGGAGCTGTTTTTT
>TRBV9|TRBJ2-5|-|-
CASSVDQGTQYF
TGTGCCAGCAGCGTAGATCAGGGGACCCAGTACTTC